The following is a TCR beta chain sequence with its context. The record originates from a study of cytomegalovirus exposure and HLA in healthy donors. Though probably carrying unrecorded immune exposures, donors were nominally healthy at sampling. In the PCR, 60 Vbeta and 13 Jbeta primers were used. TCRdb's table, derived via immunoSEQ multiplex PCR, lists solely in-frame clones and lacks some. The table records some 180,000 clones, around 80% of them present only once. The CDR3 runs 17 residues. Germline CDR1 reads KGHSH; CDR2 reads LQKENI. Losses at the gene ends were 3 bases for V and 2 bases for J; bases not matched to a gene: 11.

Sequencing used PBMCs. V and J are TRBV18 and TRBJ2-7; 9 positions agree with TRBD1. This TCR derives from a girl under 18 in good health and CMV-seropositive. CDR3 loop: CASSPRQGGFDPYEQYF. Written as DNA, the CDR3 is TGTGCCAGCTCACCTAGACAGGGGGGGTTCGATCCCTACGAGCAGTACTTC.